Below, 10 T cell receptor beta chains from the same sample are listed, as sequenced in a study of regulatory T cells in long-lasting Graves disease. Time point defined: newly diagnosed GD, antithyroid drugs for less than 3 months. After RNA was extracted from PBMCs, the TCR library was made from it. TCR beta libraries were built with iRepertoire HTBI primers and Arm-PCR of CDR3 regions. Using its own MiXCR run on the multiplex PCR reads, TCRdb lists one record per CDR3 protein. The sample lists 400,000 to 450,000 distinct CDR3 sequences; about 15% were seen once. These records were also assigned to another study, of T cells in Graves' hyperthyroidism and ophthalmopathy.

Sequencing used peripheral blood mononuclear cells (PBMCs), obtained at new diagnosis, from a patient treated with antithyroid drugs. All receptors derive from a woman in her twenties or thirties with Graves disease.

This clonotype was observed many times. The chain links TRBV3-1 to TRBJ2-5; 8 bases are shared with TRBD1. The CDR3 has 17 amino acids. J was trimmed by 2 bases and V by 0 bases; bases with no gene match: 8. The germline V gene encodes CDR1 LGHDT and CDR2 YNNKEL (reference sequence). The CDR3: CASSQDRLDRDQETQYF. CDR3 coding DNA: TGTGCCAGCAGCCAAGATAGGTTGGACAGGGATCAAGAGACCCAGTACTTC.

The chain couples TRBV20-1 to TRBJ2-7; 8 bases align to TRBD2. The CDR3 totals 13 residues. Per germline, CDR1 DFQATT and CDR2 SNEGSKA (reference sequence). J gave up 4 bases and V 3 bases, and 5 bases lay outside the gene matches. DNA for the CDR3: TGCAGTGCTAGTTGGCGGGAGGTGTACGAGCAGTACTTC. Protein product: CSASWREVYEQYF.

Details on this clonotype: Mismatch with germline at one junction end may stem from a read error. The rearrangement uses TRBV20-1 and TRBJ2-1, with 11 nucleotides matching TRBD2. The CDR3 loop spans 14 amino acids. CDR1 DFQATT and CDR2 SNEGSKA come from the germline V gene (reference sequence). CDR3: CSAGLAGSHNEQFF. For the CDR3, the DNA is TGCAGTGCTGGACTAGCGGGCTCCCACAATGAGCAGTTCTTC.

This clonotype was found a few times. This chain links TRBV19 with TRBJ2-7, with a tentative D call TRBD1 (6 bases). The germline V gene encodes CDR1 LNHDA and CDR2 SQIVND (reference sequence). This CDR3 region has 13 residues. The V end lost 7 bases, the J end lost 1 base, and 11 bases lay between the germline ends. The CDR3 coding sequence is TGTGCCAGTAAGGGACAACCATCCTACGAGCAGTACTTC. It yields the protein CASKGQPSYEQYF.

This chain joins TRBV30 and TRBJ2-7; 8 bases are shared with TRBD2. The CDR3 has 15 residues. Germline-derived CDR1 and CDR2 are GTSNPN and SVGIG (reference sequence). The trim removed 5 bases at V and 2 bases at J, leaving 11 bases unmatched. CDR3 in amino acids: CAWGGGSGITYEQYF. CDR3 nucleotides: TGTGCCTGGGGGGGGGGTAGCGGGATTACCTACGAGCAGTACTTC.

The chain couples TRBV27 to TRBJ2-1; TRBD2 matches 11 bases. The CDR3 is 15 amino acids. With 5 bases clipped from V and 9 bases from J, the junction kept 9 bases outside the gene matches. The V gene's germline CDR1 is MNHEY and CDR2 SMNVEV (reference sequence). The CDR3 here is CASSKGLAGFGEQFF. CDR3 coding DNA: TGTGCCAGCAGTAAAGGACTAGCGGGCTTCGGTGAGCAGTTCTTC.

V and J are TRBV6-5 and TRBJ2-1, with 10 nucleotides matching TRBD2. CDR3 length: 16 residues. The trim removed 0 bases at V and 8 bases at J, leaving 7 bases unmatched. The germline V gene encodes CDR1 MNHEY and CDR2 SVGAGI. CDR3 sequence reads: CASSYSSSGSFYEQFF. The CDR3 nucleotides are TGTGCCAGCAGTTACTCGTCTAGCGGGAGTTTCTATGAGCAGTTCTTC.

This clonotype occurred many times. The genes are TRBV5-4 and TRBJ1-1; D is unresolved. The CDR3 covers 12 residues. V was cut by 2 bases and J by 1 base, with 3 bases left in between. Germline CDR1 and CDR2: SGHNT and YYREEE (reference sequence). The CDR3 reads CASSFANTEAFF. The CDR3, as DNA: TGTGCCAGCAGCTTTGCGAACACTGAAGCTTTCTTT.

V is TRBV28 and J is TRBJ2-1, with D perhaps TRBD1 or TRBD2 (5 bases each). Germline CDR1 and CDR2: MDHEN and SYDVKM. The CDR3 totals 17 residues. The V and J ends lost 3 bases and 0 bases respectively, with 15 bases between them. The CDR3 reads CASSFGGRGSSYNEQFF. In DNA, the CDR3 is TGTGCCAGCAGTTTTGGGGGACGGGGCAGCTCCTACAATGAGCAGTTCTTC.

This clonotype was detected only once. Here the CDR3 reads CASRGGDTNEKLFF. CDR3 coding DNA: TGTGCCAGTCGGGGGGGGGACACTAATGAAAAACTGTTTTTT. This sequence joins TRBV19 and TRBJ1-4; a weak D match, TRBD1 (5 bases). This CDR3 has 14 amino acids. V was clipped by 8 bases and J by 2 bases, with 12 bases between them. Germline assignment: CDR1 LNHDA and CDR2 SQIVND (reference sequence). The full variable domain, its missing parts supplied by reference TRBV19 and TRBJ1-4, is DGGITQSPKYLFRKEGQNVTLSCEQNLNHDAMYWYRQDPGQGLRLIYYSQIVNDFQKGDIAEGYSVSREKKESFPLTVTSAQKNPTAFYLCASRGGDTNEKLFFGSGTQLSVL.